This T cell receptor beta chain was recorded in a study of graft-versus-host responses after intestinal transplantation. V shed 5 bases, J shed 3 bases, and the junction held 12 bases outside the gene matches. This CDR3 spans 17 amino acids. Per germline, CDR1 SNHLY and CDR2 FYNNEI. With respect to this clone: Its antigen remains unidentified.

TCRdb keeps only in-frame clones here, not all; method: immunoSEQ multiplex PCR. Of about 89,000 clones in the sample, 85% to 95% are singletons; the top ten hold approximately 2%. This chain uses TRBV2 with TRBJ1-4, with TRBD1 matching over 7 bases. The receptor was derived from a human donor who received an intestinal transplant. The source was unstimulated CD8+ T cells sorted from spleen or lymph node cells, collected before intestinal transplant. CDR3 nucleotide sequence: TGTGCCAGCAGTCGACTAACAGGGGAGGAGGCTAATGAAAAACTGTTTTTT. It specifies CASSRLTGEEANEKLFF.